The 11 T cell receptor beta chains listed next were all sequenced from one sample in a study of cytomegalovirus exposure and HLA in healthy donors. The PCR made use of 60 Vbeta and 13 Jbeta primers. Produced via immunoSEQ multiplex PCR; TCRdb's table is partial and in-frame only. The sample holds under 200,000 clones, approximately 78% seen once. The specimen sequenced was PBMCs. The receptors derive from a woman aged 40 to 50 in good health and CMV-seronegative.

V gene TRBV5-1 combines with J gene TRBJ2-3; 8 bases map to TRBD2. The V and J ends lost 4 bases and 0 bases, in that order; junction bases with no gene match: 7. This CDR3 region has 16 residues. Germline assignment: CDR1 SGHRS and CDR2 YFSETQ. CDR3 region: CASSKTSGGSTDTQYF. CDR3 coding DNA: TGCGCCAGCAGCAAAACTAGCGGAGGTAGCACAGATACGCAGTATTTT.

The V and J genes are TRBV19 and TRBJ2-7; tentative D call: TRBD2 (6 bases). CDR1 and CDR2 (germline): LNHDA, SQIVND (reference sequence). Between the trimmed V and J ends, which lost 2 bases and 6 bases, there was a span of 8 bases. The CDR3 covers 12 residues. In DNA form, the CDR3 reads TGTGCCAGTAGTATAATCGGGGGCGAGCAGTACTTC. Amino acid sequence: CASSIIGGEQYF.

The chain combines TRBV11-2 with TRBJ2-5, with a weak D call TRBD2 (6 bases). Germline V gives CDR1 SGHAT, CDR2 FQNNGV. V lost 4 bases and J 1 base, leaving 13 bases between the germline ends. The CDR3 is 15 residues long. CDR3 nucleotides: TGTGCCAGCAGCTCTCGGGCGGGGAGCCAAGAGACCCAGTACTTC. As protein: CASSSRAGSQETQYF.

This chain connects TRBV10-2 to TRBJ1-1, with TRBD1 identical over 7 bases. Germline-derived CDR1 and CDR2 are WSHSY and SAAADI. The CDR3 sequence is 17 residues long. Trimming removed 7 bases from V and 0 bases from J; junction bases left unmatched: 14. Written as DNA, the CDR3 is TGCGCCAGCACTGGCGCGACAGGGCCGACCATGAACACTGAAGCTTTCTTT. It specifies CASTGATGPTMNTEAFF.

This chain links TRBV5-5 with TRBJ1-2; 8 nucleotides align to TRBD1. Germline CDR1 is SGHKS and CDR2 is YYEKEE (reference sequence). The CDR3 contains 14 residues. V lost 3 bases, J lost 4 bases, and 5 bases stayed unmatched. The CDR3 nucleotides are TGTGCCAGCAGCTCCCCGGACAGGGCCTATGGCTACACCTTC. Translation: CASSSPDRAYGYTF.

V usage is TRBV9 and J usage is TRBJ2-5, with TRBD2 matching over 9 bases. V gave up 0 bases and J gave up 6 bases; unmatched junction bases: 9. This CDR3 has 16 residues. The germline CDR1 and CDR2 sequences are SGDLS and YYNGEE. In DNA form, the CDR3 reads TGTGCCAGCAGCGTAGCCGGGCGGGGGGGCATGAAGACCCAGTACTTC. The encoded protein is CASSVAGRGGMKTQYF.

The gene calls are TRBV28 and TRBJ2-2, with 8 bases lining up with TRBD1. The germline CDR1 and CDR2 sequences are MDHEN and SYDVKM. V was pared by 3 bases and J by 7 bases, with 7 bases of the junction left unmatched. The CDR3 covers 15 residues. The CDR3 here is CASSFPGGMGGELFF. In nucleotides, the CDR3 is TGTGCCAGCAGTTTCCCAGGGGGCATGGGCGGGGAGCTGTTTTTT.

The chain couples TRBV5-1 to TRBJ2-1; 7 bases agree with TRBD1. V dropped 1 base and J dropped 15; count of bases not matched to a gene: 13. There are 14 residues in the CDR3. CDR1 and CDR2 (germline): SGHRS, YFSETQ. For the CDR3, the DNA is TGCGCCAGCAGCTTGTATGGGTATGGAACAGGGGTGTTCTTC. This translates into CASSLYGYGTGVFF.

This chain links TRBV29-1 with TRBJ2-2, with D possibly matching TRBD2 (6 bases). The germline gives CDR1 SQVTM, CDR2 ANQGSEA. The CDR3 is made up of 12 amino acids. Trimming took 7 bases from V and 1 from J, leaving 7 bases between them. CDR3 sequence: CSGGMNTGELFF. The CDR3 DNA is TGCAGCGGCGGGATGAACACCGGGGAGCTGTTTTTT.

The J gene is TRBJ2-2, the V gene TRBV19, with D tentatively TRBD2 (7 bases). V lost 7 bases to trimming and J lost 4 bases, with 16 bases between them. The CDR3 length is 15 residues. The germline gives CDR1 LNHDA, CDR2 SQIVND (reference sequence). CDR3 bases: TGTGCCAGTACTAGGGGGGGGCTGCTCACCGGGGAGCTGTTTTTT. This sequence encodes CASTRGGLLTGELFF.

Comments on this clone: The junction departs from the called germline gene at one end, perhaps through a read error. Other DNA sequences of this sample code for an identical CDR3. The chain joins TRBV7-2 to TRBJ2-1, with 7 nucleotides matching TRBD1. Germline assignment: CDR1 SGHTA and CDR2 FQGNSA. This CDR3 is built from 17 residues. This CDR3 is CASSSIYRGSSYNEQFF. CDR3 in DNA: TGCGCCAGCAGCTCCATTTACAGGGGAAGCTCCTACAATGAGCAGTTCTTC.